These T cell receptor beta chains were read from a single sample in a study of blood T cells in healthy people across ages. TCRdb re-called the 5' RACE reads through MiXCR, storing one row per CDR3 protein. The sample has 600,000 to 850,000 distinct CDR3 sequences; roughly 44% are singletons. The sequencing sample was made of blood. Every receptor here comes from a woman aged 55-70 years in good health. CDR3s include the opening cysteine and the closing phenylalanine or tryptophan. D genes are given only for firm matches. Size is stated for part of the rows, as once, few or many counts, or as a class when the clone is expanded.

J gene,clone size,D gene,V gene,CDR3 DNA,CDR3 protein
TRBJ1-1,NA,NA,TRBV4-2,TGTGCCAGCAGCCCCCAAGGCGCAGCGAACACTGAAGCTTTCTTT,CASSPQGAANTEAFF
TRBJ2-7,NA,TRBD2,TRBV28,TGTGCCAGCAGTTTAATTCGGGAGGGCTACGAGCAGTACTTC,CASSLIREGYEQYF
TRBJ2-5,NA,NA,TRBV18,TGTGCCAGCTCACCGCGGCAGGATGAGCAGTACTTC,CASSPRQDEQYF
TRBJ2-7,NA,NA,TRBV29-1,TGCAGCGTTGCCCCCGAGCGGTATCTAACCTACGAGCAGTACTTC,CSVAPERYLTYEQYF
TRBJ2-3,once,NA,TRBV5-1,TGCGCCAGCAGCTTGAAGATCGGGGCCCAATCTCAATCGACGCAGTATTTT,CASSLKIGAQSQSTQYF
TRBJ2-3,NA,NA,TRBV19,TGTGCCAGTAGTACGCGCCGGCCGCCTTCTAGCACAGATACGCAGTATTTT,CASSTRRPPSSTDTQYF
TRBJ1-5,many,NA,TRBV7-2,TGTGCCAGCAGCTTAGAGGCGGGTCAGCCCCAGCATTTT,CASSLEAGQPQHF
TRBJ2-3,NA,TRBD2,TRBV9,TGTGCCAGCAGCGCCCGACTAGCGGGGCAAGATACGCAGTATTTT,CASSARLAGQDTQYF
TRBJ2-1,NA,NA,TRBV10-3,TGTGCCATCAGACCCTTGGGCGGTGCCCGCGGCGATGAGCAGTTCTTC,CAIRPLGGARGDEQFF
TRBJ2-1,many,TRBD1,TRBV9,TGTGCCAGCAGCGCGGGACAGTACAATGAGCAGTTCTTC,CASSAGQYNEQFF
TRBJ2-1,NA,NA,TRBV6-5,TGTGCCAGCAGTTCAGACGAAAGCTCCTACAATGAGCAGTTCTTC,CASSSDESSYNEQFF
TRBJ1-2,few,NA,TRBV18,TGTGCCAGCTCGCCGGGCCGTGGGAACTATGGCTACACCTTC,CASSPGRGNYGYTF
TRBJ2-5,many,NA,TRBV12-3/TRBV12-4,TGTGCCAGCAGTTTGGTTTCAGGGGTTGAGCAGTACTTC,CASSLVSGVEQYF
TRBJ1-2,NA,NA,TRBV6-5,TGTGCCAGCAGTTACAAGGGTACTGCACAACGTTATGGCTACACCTTC,CASSYKGTAQRYGYTF
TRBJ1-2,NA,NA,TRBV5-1,TGCGCCAGCAGCAAGGAGCCAACAGCTAACTATGGCTACACCTTC,CASSKEPTANYGYTF
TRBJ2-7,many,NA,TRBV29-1,TGCAGCGTTCTCAGGGGAAGGTACGAGCAGTACTTC,CSVLRGRYEQYF
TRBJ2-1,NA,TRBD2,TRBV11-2,TGTGCCAGCAGCTTACAGGCGGGGGTTTCCTACAATGAGCAGTTCTTC,CASSLQAGVSYNEQFF
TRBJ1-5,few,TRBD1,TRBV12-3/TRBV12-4,TGTGCCAGCAGTCCAGTAGGGACAGTTAATCAGCCCCAGCATTTT,CASSPVGTVNQPQHF
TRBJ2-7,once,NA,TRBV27,TGTGCCAGCAGCTACCAACCGGGATCATTGATGTCCCAGTACTTC,CASSYQPGSLMSQYF
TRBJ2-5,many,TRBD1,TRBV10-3,TGTGCCATCACATGGGACAGGTTGGGAGAGACCCAGTACTTC,CAITWDRLGETQYF
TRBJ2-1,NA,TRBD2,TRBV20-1,TGCAGTGCTAGAGATGCGGGGGGGCGGGGATACAATGAGCAGTTCTTC,CSARDAGGRGYNEQFF
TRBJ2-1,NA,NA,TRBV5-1,TGCGCCAGCAGCACGGGCTCCAACTCCCACAATGAGCAGTTCTTC,CASSTGSNSHNEQFF
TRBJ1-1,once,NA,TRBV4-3,TGCGCCAGCAGCCAATCTGACAGTAGGAACACTGAAGCTTTCTTT,CASSQSDSRNTEAFF
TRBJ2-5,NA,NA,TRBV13,TGTGCCAGCAGCCAGACTGGCGGGATTAAGCAGTACTTC,CASSQTGGIKQYF
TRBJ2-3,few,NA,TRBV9,TGTGCCAGCAGCGTAGCTGGGGGAATGGGTTCGGATACGCAGTATTTT,CASSVAGGMGSDTQYF
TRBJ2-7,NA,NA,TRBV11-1,TGTGCCAGCAGCGCAGTGTCCCGCTCCTACGAGCAGTACTTC,CASSAVSRSYEQYF
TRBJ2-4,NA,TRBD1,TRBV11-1,TGTGCCAGCAGCGAACAGGGGGCAGGGGCTGGAAACATTCAGTACTTC,CASSEQGAGAGNIQYF
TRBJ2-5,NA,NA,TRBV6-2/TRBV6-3,TGTGTCAGCAGTGACCGGGGTGGTGAGCAGTACTTC,CVSSDRGGEQYF
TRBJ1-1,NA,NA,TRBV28,TGTGCCAGCTGTGAGGGGACTGAAGCTTTCTTT,CASCEGTEAFF